What follows describes a single T cell receptor beta chain. Healthy individuals of Caucasian origin from Russia, aged roughly 6 to 100, served as donors. This sample is drawn from a study of blood T cells in healthy people across ages. Primers used in a second PCR of roughly 6 to 11 cycles were a sample-barcoded 5' primer and a J-beta primer mix. Each CDR3 protein is one row after TCRdb ran MiXCR on the 5' RACE reads. Among about 510,000 distinct CDR3 sequences, 27% were seen once, and the ten largest hold 3% to 4%. Germline V gene data show CDR1 as SGHTA and CDR2 as FQGNSA. Trimming left V 3 bases short and J 8 bases short, with 14 bases between. CDR3 length: 14 amino acids. The sample was also linked to a second study, of T cells of mothers and their children.

This TCR derives from a boy aged 2 to 10 in good health. Sequences were obtained from blood. V is TRBV7-2 and J is TRBJ2-1; D is possibly TRBD2 (5 bases). The CDR3 sequence is CASSFRSGFDEQFF. In DNA, the CDR3 is TGTGCCAGCAGCTTTAGGTCGGGGTTCGATGAGCAGTTCTTC.